This TCR beta chain is from a study of blood T cell repertoires in COVID-19. Study context: Sites across the United States, Italy and Spain contributed samples from acute and convalescent COVID-19.

V was cut by 5 bases and J by 7 bases, with 9 bases left in between. The CDR3 has 13 residues. CDR1 and CDR2 from the germline V gene are LNHDA and SQIVND (reference sequence). Assignments of participants to cohorts depended upon their own reported clinical history. Libraries were prepared by immunoSEQ multiplex PCR; TCRdb keeps only in-frame clonotypes and omits some of them. The sample has about 190,000 clones; around 87% are singletons. The V gene is TRBV19, the J gene TRBJ2-6; D not resolved. This clonotype was sampled from a middle-aged woman in a cohort exposed to, infected with or recovered from COVID-19 (not recorded which). Source material: PBMCs or T cells enriched from blood (not recorded which). CDR3 coding DNA: TGTGCCAGTAGTTTTCAGGCCGCCAACGTCCTGACTTTC. It codes for CASSFQAANVLTF. Together with reference TRBV19 and TRBJ2-6, the CDR3 gives the full variable domain: DGGITQSPKYLFRKEGQNVTLSCEQNLNHDAMYWYRQDPGQGLRLIYYSQIVNDFQKGDIAEGYSVSREKKESFPLTVTSAQKNPTAFYLCASSFQAANVLTFGAGSRLTVL.